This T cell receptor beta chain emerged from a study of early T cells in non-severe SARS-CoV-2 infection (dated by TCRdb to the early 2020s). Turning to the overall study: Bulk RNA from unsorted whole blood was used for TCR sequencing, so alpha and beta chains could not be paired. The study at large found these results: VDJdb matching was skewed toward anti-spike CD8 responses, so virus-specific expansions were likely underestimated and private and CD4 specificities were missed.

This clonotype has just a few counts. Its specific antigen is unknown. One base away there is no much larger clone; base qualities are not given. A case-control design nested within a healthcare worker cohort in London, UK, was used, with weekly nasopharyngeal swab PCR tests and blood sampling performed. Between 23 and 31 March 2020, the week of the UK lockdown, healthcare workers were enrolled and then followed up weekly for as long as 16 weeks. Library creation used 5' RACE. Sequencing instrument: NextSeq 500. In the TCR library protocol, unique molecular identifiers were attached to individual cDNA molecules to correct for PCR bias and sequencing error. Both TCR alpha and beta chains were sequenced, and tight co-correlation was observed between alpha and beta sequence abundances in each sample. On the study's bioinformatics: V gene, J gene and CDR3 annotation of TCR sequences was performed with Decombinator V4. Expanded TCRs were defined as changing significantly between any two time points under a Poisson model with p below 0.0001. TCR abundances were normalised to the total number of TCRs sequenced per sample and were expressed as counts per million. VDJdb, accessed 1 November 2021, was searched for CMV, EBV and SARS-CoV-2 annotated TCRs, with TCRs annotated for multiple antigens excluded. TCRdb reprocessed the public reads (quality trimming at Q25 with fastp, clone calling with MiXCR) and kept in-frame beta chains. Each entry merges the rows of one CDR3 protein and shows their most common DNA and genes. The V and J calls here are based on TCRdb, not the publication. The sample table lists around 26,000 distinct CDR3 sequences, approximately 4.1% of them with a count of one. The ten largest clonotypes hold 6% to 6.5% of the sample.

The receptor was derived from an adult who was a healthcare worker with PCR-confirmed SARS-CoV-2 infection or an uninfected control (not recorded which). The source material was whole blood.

The DNA sequence reads TGCAGCGTTGAAGACCCCGGTAAGAGCTCCTACAATGAGCAGTTCTTC. This translates into CSVEDPGKSSYNEQFF. The chain is encoded by TRBV29-1 joined to TRBJ2-1, with the identity of the D gene unclear. Trimming costs V 0 bases and J 0 bases, and their ends lie 12 bases apart. CDR1 and CDR2 are drawn from the germline V gene: SQVTM, ANQGSEA. The CDR3 covers 16 residues, taking in both the cysteine and the phenylalanine. The sequence is cut down to CDR3 DNA, 48 bases in frame from base 1.